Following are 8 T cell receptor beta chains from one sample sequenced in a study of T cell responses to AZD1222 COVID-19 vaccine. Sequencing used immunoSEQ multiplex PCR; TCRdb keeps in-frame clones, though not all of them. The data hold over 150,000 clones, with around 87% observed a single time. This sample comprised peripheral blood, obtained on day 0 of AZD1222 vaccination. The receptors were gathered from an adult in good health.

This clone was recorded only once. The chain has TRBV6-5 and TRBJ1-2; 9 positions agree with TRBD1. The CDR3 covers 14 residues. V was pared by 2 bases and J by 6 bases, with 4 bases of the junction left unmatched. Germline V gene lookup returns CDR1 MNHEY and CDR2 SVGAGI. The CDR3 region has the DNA TGTGCCAGCAGTTACCAAAGGACAGGGGATGGCTACACCTTC. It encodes CASSYQRTGDGYTF.

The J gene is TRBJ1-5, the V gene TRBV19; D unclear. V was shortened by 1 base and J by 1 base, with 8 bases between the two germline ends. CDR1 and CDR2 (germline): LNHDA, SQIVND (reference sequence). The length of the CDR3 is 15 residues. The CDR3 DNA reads TGTGCCAGTAGTATAGCCTTGGTAAGCAATCAGCCCCAGCATTTT. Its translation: CASSIALVSNQPQHF.

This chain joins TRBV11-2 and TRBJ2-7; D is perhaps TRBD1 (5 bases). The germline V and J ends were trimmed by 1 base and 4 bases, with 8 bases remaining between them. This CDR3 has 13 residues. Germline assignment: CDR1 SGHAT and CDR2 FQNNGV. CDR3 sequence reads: CASSLGTQYEQYF. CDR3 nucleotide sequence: TGTGCCAGCAGCTTAGGGACACAATACGAGCAGTACTTC.

The CDR3 nucleotides are TGTGCCAGCAGAGGAGGTATCTATGGCTACACCTTC. This codes for CASRGGIYGYTF. The chain joins TRBV2 to TRBJ1-2, with D unclear. This CDR3 has 12 residues. Germline V gene data show CDR1 as SNHLY and CDR2 as FYNNEI. V was shortened by 6 bases and J by 4 bases, with 9 bases between the two germline ends.

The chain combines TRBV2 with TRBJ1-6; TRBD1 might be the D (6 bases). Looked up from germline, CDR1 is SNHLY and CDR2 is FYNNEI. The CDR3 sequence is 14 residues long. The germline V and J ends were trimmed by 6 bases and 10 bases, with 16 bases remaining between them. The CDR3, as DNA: TGTGCCAGCAGCCGGGACACCTCTAGATCACCCCTCCACTTT. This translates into CASSRDTSRSPLHF.

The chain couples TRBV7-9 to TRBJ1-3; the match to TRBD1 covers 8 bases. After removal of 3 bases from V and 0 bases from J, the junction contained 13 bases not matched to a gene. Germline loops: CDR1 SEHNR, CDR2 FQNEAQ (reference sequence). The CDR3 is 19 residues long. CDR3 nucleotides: TGTGCCAGCAGCTTGGGTACTTACAGGGGGATACTCTCTGGAAACACCATATATTTT. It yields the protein CASSLGTYRGILSGNTIYF.

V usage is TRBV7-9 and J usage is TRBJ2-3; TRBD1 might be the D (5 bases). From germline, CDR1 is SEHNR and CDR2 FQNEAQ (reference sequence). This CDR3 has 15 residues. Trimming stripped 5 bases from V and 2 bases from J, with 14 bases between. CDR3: CASSPRQGLTDTQYF. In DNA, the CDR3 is TGTGCCAGCAGCCCCCGGCAGGGTCTCACAGATACGCAGTATTTT.

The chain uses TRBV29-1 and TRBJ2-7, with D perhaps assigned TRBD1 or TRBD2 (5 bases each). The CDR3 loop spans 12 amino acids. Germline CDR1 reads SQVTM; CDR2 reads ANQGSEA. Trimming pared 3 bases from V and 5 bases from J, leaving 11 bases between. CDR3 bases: TGCAGCGTTGAGGGGCAGGGAGACGAGCAGTACTTC. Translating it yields CSVEGQGDEQYF.